What follows are 15 T cell receptor beta chains derived from one specimen sequenced in a study of T cell clones after liver transplantation. The protocol was immunoSEQ multiplex PCR, while the TCRdb copy is restricted to in-frame clones and leaves out a portion. Found here are 98,000 or so clones, approximately 78% of them singletons; the top ten hold over 0.75%. The source material was CD4+ T cells from blood, sampled before liver transplant. Receptors were obtained from a human donor who received a liver transplant.

The genes are TRBV19 and TRBJ2-6; D remains unclear. This CDR3 comprises 17 residues. Germline V gene lookup returns CDR1 LNHDA and CDR2 SQIVND (reference sequence). Trimming stripped 3 bases from V and 3 bases from J, with 15 bases between. In DNA form, the CDR3 reads TGTGCCAGTAGTATTGAGAGACAAAGGGTTGGGGCCAACGTCCTGACTTTC. It specifies CASSIERQRVGANVLTF.

This clone was seen a single time. V gene TRBV2 combines with J gene TRBJ1-2; 12 nucleotides align to TRBD1. The V segment lost 5 bases and the J segment 6 bases; nucleotides outside the gene matches: 4. CDR1 is SNHLY, CDR2 FYNNEI, per germline. The CDR3 has 14 residues. For the CDR3, the DNA is TGTGCCAGCAGTCGGGACAGGGGGCTGGATGGCTACACCTTC. It codes for CASSRDRGLDGYTF. The variable domain in full, with the rest retrieved from reference TRBV2 and TRBJ1-2, is EPEVTQTPSHQVTQMGQEVILRCVPISNHLYFYWYRQILGQKVEFLVSFYNNEISEKSEIFDDQFSVERPDGSNFTLKIRSTKLEDSAMYFCASSRDRGLDGYTFGSGTRLTVV.

In this sample, this clone turned up a few times. This chain links TRBV4-2 with TRBJ1-1; TRBD1 might be the D (6 bases). Germline CDR1 reads LGHNA; CDR2 reads YNFKEQ. The CDR3 has 16 residues. V was cut by 1 base and J by 4 bases, with 16 bases left in between. CDR3 loop: CASSQVGLGAGTEAFF. The CDR3 DNA reads as TGTGCCAGCAGCCAAGTGGGTCTGGGGGCGGGCACTGAAGCTTTCTTT.

The chain combines TRBV5-1 with TRBJ1-2; D remains ambiguous. Germline V lookup: CDR1 SGHRS, CDR2 YFSETQ. The germline V and J ends were trimmed by 0 bases and 8 bases, with 20 bases remaining between them. The CDR3 covers 16 residues. This CDR3 is CASSLDPASRPGGYTF. CDR3 DNA: TGCGCCAGCAGCTTGGATCCAGCCTCTCGTCCGGGGGGCTACACCTTC.

The chain joins TRBV28 to TRBJ2-7; 8 bases match TRBD2. The trim removed 9 bases at V and 4 bases at J, leaving 11 bases unmatched. Germline CDR1 MDHEN, CDR2 SYDVKM. The CDR3 is made up of 14 amino acids. DNA for the CDR3: TGTGCCAGTATGACGGGCGGGAGGAGGTACGAGCAGTACTTC. Encoded protein: CASMTGGRRYEQYF.

The genes are TRBV5-4 and TRBJ2-1; no reliable D call. V lost 0 bases, J lost 4 bases, and 11 bases lay in between. Germline V gene sequence: CDR1 SGHNT, CDR2 YYREEE (reference sequence). The CDR3 covers 15 residues. This CDR3 is CASSLGADSYNEQFF. Written as DNA, the CDR3 is TGTGCCAGCAGCTTGGGCGCCGACTCGTACAATGAGCAGTTCTTC. The variable domain in full, with the rest retrieved from reference TRBV5-4 and TRBJ2-1, is ETGVTQSPTHLIKTRGQQVTLRCSSQSGHNTVSWYQQALGQGPQFIFQYYREEENGRGNFPPRFSGLQFPNYSSELNVNALELDDSALYLCASSLGADSYNEQFFGPGTRLTVL.

V is TRBV5-4 and J is TRBJ2-3; D possibly corresponds to TRBD1 (7 bases). Germline lookup yields CDR1 SGHNT and CDR2 YYREEE (reference sequence). This CDR3 has 15 residues. V was pared by 6 bases and J by 0 bases, with 14 bases between. The CDR3 DNA reads TGTGCCAGCAAGGAATCAGGGGGGAGCACAGATACGCAGTATTTT. As protein: CASKESGGSTDTQYF.

V gene TRBV6-5 combines with J gene TRBJ1-1, with D maybe TRBD1 (6 bases). V was shortened by 4 bases and J by 3 bases, with 9 bases between the two germline ends. The germline V gene encodes CDR1 MNHEY and CDR2 SVGAGI. The CDR3 length is 13 residues. CDR3 DNA: TGTGCCAGCAGTTTGCCAGGGGACACTGAAGCTTTCTTT. Its translation: CASSLPGDTEAFF.

This chain connects TRBV10-3 to TRBJ2-1; 14 bases agree with TRBD2. The CDR3 sequence is 18 residues long. Germline loops: CDR1 ENHRY, CDR2 SYGVKD. V gave up 4 bases and J gave up 2 bases; unmatched junction bases: 7. The CDR3 sequence is CAISGGTSGRVAYNEQFF. In nucleotides, the CDR3 is TGTGCCATCAGTGGGGGGACTAGCGGGAGAGTCGCCTACAATGAGCAGTTCTTC.

This chain connects TRBV5-1 to TRBJ2-7; 8 positions agree with TRBD1. The J segment lost 5 bases and the V segment lost 0 bases, leaving 10 bases of the junction unmatched. Looked up from germline, CDR1 is SGHRS and CDR2 is YFSETQ. The CDR3 extends over 16 amino acids. The CDR3 sequence is CASSLVGTGGLNEQYF. DNA for the CDR3: TGCGCCAGCAGCTTGGTGGGGACAGGCGGGTTAAACGAGCAGTACTTC.

J is TRBJ1-4 and V is TRBV7-9; D gene ambiguous. The CDR3 sequence is 14 residues long. The germline CDR1 and CDR2 sequences are SEHNR and FQNEAQ (reference sequence). The germline V and J ends were trimmed by 1 base and 15 bases, with 18 bases remaining between them. The chain's CDR3 is CASSLDRVAARVFF. Written as DNA, the CDR3 is TGTGCCAGCAGCTTAGACCGTGTCGCAGCCCGGGTGTTTTTT.

This chain links TRBV7-8 with TRBJ2-7; tentative D call: TRBD1 (6 bases). The CDR3 is 15 amino acids. The V end lost 0 bases, the J end lost 5 bases, and 14 bases lay between the germline ends. Germline CDR1 is SGHVS and CDR2 is FQNEAQ. The CDR3 coding sequence is TGTGCCAGCAGCTTAGCAATCGGCAGGGGCGACGAGCAGTACTTC. Translating gives CASSLAIGRGDEQYF.

V is TRBV15 and J is TRBJ2-7, with D possibly being TRBD2 (6 bases). V gave up 11 bases and J gave up 6 bases, with 20 bases separating them. This CDR3 has 13 residues. CDR1 and CDR2 from the germline V gene are LNHNV and YYDKDF (reference sequence). The chain's CDR3 is CASRDGTVREQYF. CDR3 bases: TGTGCCTCGCGGGATGGAACGGTACGCGAGCAGTACTTC.

The chain joins TRBV19 to TRBJ1-1; no firm D call. This CDR3 contains 14 residues. CDR1 is LNHDA, CDR2 SQIVND, per germline (reference sequence). V was trimmed by 7 bases and J by 5 bases, leaving 17 bases between them. The CDR3 nucleotides read TGTGCCAGTACCCTCACCTCCTACCGGACTGAAGCTTTCTTT. Translating gives CASTLTSYRTEAFF. The full variable domain, rest sourced from reference TRBV19 and TRBJ1-1, is DGGITQSPKYLFRKEGQNVTLSCEQNLNHDAMYWYRQDPGQGLRLIYYSQIVNDFQKGDIAEGYSVSREKKESFPLTVTSAQKNPTAFYLCASTLTSYRTEAFFGQGTRLTVV.

The chain couples TRBV6-5 to TRBJ2-5, with unresolved D. V was clipped by 5 bases and J by 5 bases, with 12 bases between them. This CDR3 comprises 13 residues. The germline V gene has CDR1 MNHEY and CDR2 SVGAGI. In DNA form, the CDR3 reads TGTGCCAGCAGTACGCTATTAAGGGAGACCCAGTACTTC. It translates to CASSTLLRETQYF.